The present T cell receptor (beta chain) was sequenced within a study of CD8 T cells in Susac syndrome. TCR beta sequencing was performed on blood CD8+ and CD4+ T cells. Reverse transcription of roughly 0.5 to 1 ug RNA was carried out with random hexamers. By means of immunoSEQ multiplex PCR, TCR beta CDR3 spanning 54 Vbeta and 13 Jbeta underwent amplification. TCRdb recomputed calls from the immunoSEQ multiplex PCR reads with MiXCR, one row per CDR3 protein. The sample carries about 150,000 distinct CDR3 sequences, 94% recorded once. The CDR3 consists of 17 residues. Germline-derived CDR1 and CDR2 are SGDLS and YYNGEE. V lost 7 bases, J lost 4 bases, and 10 bases stayed unmatched.

The chain couples TRBV9 to TRBJ2-1; TRBD2 matches at 14 bases. Sequencing was done on a sample of CD8+ T cells from PBMCs. The receptor's source is a human donor with multiple sclerosis. The DNA for the CDR3 is TGTGCCAGCGCGACTAGCGGGGGGGCCGGGAGATACAATGAGCAGTTCTTC. Translating it yields CASATSGGAGRYNEQFF.